Presented here are 7 T cell receptor beta chains from one specimen sequenced in a study of shared clonotypes between healthy human individuals. Using immunoSEQ multiplex PCR, the repertoire was profiled, and TCRdb retains in-frame clones only, with some absent. The sample records about 1.1 million clones, around 78% being singletons. Input material: memory CD4+ T cells from PBMCs. The subset: CD45RA-negative fraction. These receptors were obtained from a man aged 18-30 years in good health. Some clones in this sample may be carry-over from other donors' samples.

This clone was observed a single time. This chain joins TRBV4-1 and TRBJ2-1; 13 bases are a match to TRBD2. The V and J ends lost 4 bases and 8 bases, in that order; junction bases with no gene match: 8. Germline V gene lookup returns CDR1 MGHRA and CDR2 YSYEKL. There are 16 residues in the CDR3. The DNA of the CDR3 is TGCGCCAGCAGCCGAGTTGGACTAGCGGGAGCGGATGAGCAGTTCTTC. Translating gives CASSRVGLAGADEQFF.

The chain combines TRBV2 with TRBJ2-1; D gene uncertain. CDR3 size: 11 residues. The ends were cut back, 7 bases at V and 15 bases at J, with 16 bases in the middle. The germline CDR1 and CDR2 sequences are SNHLY and FYNNEI. The CDR3 region has the DNA TGTGCCAGCACGCGGATACGGGTCCTGTTCTTC. Translated: CASTRIRVLFF.

J is TRBJ2-5 and V is TRBV5-6; 11 bases fit TRBD2. The V gene end was trimmed by 4 bases and the J gene end by 3 bases; junction bases not matched to a gene: 11. Germline assignment: CDR1 SGHDT and CDR2 YYEEEE. The CDR3 sequence is 17 residues long. The CDR3 region has the DNA TGTGCCAGCAGCACGGCCTCCGGGACTAGCGGAAAAGAGACCCAGTACTTC. Residues: CASSTASGTSGKETQYF.

This sequence joins TRBV5-1 and TRBJ2-5, with TRBD1 matching 7 bases. Germline CDR1 and CDR2: SGHRS and YFSETQ. J lost 4 bases, V lost 5 bases, and 11 bases had no gene match. This CDR3 contains 15 residues. CDR3 in DNA: TGCGCCAGCAGTTTGCGACAGGGTGCGAGAGAGACCCAGTACTTC. Its translation is CASSLRQGARETQYF.

V gene TRBV10-3 combines with J gene TRBJ2-7; 7 bases line up with TRBD1. CDR3 length equals 14 residues. With V trimmed by 6 bases and J by 6 bases, 11 bases remained unmatched. Germline assignment: CDR1 ENHRY and CDR2 SYGVKD. The CDR3 DNA reads TGTGCCATCAGGCCGGGACAGAAACCTTCCGAGCAGTACTTC. This gives the protein CAIRPGQKPSEQYF.

Written as DNA, the CDR3 is TGTGCCAGCGGCATTCGGAGGGGAGCCCTTCAGTACTTC. Its protein product is CASGIRRGALQYF. The V and J genes are TRBV7-2 and TRBJ2-4, with TRBD2 as a possible D gene (6 bases). The CDR3 spans 13 residues. With 8 bases removed from V and 11 bases from J, the gap between germline ends came to 19 bases. The germline gives CDR1 SGHTA, CDR2 FQGNSA.

This clone was detected only once. V and J are TRBV27 and TRBJ2-7; 10 bases align to TRBD2. The ends lost 0 bases at V and 3 bases at J; junction bases unmatched: 5. The CDR3 spans 16 residues. The germline gives CDR1 MNHEY, CDR2 SMNVEV (reference sequence). CDR3 nucleotides: TGTGCCAGCAGTTTATCTAGCGGGAGGTATTTCTACGAGCAGTACTTC. Its translation is CASSLSSGRYFYEQYF.